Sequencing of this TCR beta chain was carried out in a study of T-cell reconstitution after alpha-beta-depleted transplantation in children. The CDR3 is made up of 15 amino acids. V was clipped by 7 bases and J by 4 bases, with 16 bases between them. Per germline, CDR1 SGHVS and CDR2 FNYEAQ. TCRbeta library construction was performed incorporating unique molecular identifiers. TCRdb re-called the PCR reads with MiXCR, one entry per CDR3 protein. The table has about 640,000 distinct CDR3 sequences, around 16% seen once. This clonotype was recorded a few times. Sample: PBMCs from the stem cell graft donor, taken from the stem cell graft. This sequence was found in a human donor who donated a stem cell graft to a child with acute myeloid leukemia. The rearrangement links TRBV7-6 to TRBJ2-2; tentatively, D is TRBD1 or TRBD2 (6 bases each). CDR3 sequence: CASILRGESTGELFF. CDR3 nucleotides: TGTGCCAGCATCCTTAGGGGGGAAAGCACCGGGGAGCTGTTTTTT. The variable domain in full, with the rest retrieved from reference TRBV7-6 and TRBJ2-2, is GAGVSQSPRYKVTKRGQDVALRCDPISGHVSLYWYRQALGQGPEFLTYFNYEAQQDKSGLPNDRFSAERPEGSISTLTIQRTEQRDSAMYRCASILRGESTGELFFGEGSRLTVL.